The clone carrying this TCR beta chain is a singleton in its sample. Its antigen is currently unknown. The germline gives CDR1 SGHRS, CDR2 YFSETQ. CDR3 length: 15 amino acids. After removal of 0 bases from V and 3 bases from J, the junction contained 1 base not matched to a gene. Vbeta (60) and Jbeta (13) primers were used in the PCR. Assay: immunoSEQ multiplex PCR; the TCRdb copy retains only in-frame clones and omits some. The sample shows tens of thousands of clones, approximately 79% of them seen only once. These data originate in a study of cytomegalovirus exposure and HLA in healthy donors. Findings of the study overall: Researchers had no immune exposure information except CMV serostatus available.

The chain uses TRBV5-1 and TRBJ1-1, with 11 bases matching TRBD1. This receptor was obtained from a woman aged 40 to 50 in good health and CMV-seronegative. Sequenced input: PBMCs. The DNA of the CDR3 is TGCGCCAGCAGCTTGGGGGACAGGGGGTACACTGAAGCTTTCTTT. Translating gives CASSLGDRGYTEAFF.